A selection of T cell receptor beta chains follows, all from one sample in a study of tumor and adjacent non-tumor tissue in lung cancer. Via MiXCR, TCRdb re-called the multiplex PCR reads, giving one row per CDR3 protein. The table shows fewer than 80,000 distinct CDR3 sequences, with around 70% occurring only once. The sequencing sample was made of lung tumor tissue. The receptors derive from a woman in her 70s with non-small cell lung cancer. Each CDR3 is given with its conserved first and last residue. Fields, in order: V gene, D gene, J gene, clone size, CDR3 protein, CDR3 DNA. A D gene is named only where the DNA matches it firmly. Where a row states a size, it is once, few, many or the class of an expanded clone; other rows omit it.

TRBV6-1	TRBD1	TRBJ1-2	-	CASSSGQGEYGYTF	TGTGCCAGCAGCAGCGGGCAGGGGGAATATGGCTACACCTTC
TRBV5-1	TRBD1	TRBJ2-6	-	CTSRRDSLGTGANVLTF	TGCACCAGCAGAAGGGACAGCCTAGGCACTGGGGCCAACGTCCTGACTTTC
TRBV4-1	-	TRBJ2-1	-	CASSQDLGYPEHFF	TGCGCCAGCAGCCAAGATCTCGGATACCCTGAACACTTCTTC
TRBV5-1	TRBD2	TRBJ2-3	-	CASSDLAGRDRHYF	TGCGCCAGCAGCGACCTAGCGGGAAGAGATAGGCATTATTTT
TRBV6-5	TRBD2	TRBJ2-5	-	CASSYLLVGGEETQYF	TGTGCCAGCAGTTACTTGCTTGTGGGGGGGGAAGAGACCCAGTACTTT
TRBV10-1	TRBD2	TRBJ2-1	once	CASSRLPSGRDYNEQSF	TGCGCCAGCAGTAGGTTGCCCAGCGGGAGGGACTACAATGAGCAGTCCTTC
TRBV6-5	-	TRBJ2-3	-	CTSSYSFMNTDTQYF	TGTACCAGCAGTTACTCATTTATGAACACAGATACGCAGTACTTT
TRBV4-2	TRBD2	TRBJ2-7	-	CAGGHQRDSYEQYF	TGTGCCGGCGGCCACCAGCGGGATTCCTACGAGCAGTACTTC
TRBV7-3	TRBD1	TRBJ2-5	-	CASSLSGGIWETQYF	TGTGCCAGCAGCTTATCAGGGGGCATTTGGGAGACCCAGTACTTC
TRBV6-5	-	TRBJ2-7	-	CASSCVGPRKQYF	TGTGCCAGCAGTTGCGTCGGCCCGCGGAAGCAGTACTTC
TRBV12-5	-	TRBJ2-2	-	CASGLVLTNGGTGELFF	TGTGCTAGTGGTTTGGTACTAACGAATGGGGGTACCGGGGAGCTGTTTTTT
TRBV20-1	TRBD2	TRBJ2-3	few	CSARGSSGIWADTQYF	TGCAGTGCTAGGGGGTCTAGCGGGATTTGGGCAGATACGCAGTATTTT
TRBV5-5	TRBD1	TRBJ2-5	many	CASSQDRVGETQYF	TGTGCCAGCAGCCAAGACAGGGTCGGAGAGACCCAGTACTTC
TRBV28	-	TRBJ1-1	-	CARSTGHLNTEAFF	TGTGCCAGGAGTACCGGACACTTGAACACTGAAGCTTTCTTT
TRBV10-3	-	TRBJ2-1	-	CDIRVADSTYEQFF	TGTGACATCAGGGTAGCGGACAGCACCTACGAGCAGTTCTTC
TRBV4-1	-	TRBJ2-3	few	CATSKRTPCTDTQYF	TGCGCCACCAGCAAACGCACCCCTTGCACAGATACGCAGTATTTT
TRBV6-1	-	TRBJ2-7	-	CASSGGASVLYEQCF	TGTGCCAGCAGTGGGGGCGCCAGCGTCCTCTACGAGCAGTGCTTC